This entry lists 16 T cell receptor beta chains sequenced from one sample in a study of tumor and adjacent non-tumor tissue in lung cancer. A modified ARM-PCR protocol with three rounds of nested PCR amplified TCRbeta. TCRdb independently ran MiXCR on the multiplex PCR reads; one entry per CDR3 protein. The table includes 75,000 to 95,000 distinct CDR3 sequences, approximately 72% detected once. This sample's RNA came from whole unsorted tissue. Sequencing was carried out using lung tumor tissue. These receptors were collected from a woman aged 40 to 50 with non-small cell lung cancer.

This clonotype has ten or more counts. This sequence joins TRBV6-6 and TRBJ1-1, with 8 bases lining up with TRBD1. CDR3 length equals 14 residues. The trim removed 10 bases at V and 3 bases at J, leaving 10 bases unmatched. CDR1 is MNHNY and CDR2 is SVGAGI in the germline V gene (reference sequence). The chain's CDR3 is CAIGSGGADTEAFF. Written as DNA, the CDR3 is TGTGCCATCGGATCAGGGGGCGCGGACACTGAAGCTTTCTTT.

This chain links TRBV11-1 with TRBJ2-1; D is possibly TRBD1 (5 bases). The CDR3 covers 13 residues. Germline-derived CDR1 and CDR2 are SGHAT and FQDESV (reference sequence). The ends were cut back, 2 bases at V and 15 bases at J, with 17 bases in the middle. CDR3 nucleotide sequence: TGTGCCAGCAGCTTACACAGGAGATGGGATTGGTTCTTC. Translation gives CASSLHRRWDWFF. The complete variable domain, with remaining parts taken from reference TRBV11-1 and TRBJ2-1, reads EAEVAQSPRYKITEKSQAVAFWCDPISGHATLYWYRQILGQGPELLVQFQDESVVDDSQLPKDRFSAERLKGVDSTLKIQPAELGDSAMYLCASSLHRRWDWFFGPGTRLTVL.

The genes are TRBV1 and TRBJ1-5. TRBV1 is tagged as a pseudogene. The CDR3 has 15 amino acids. The CDR3, as DNA: TGCACCAGCAGTGAAAGGGTAACAGCTGATCAGCCCCGGCATTTT. This codes for CTSSERVTADQPRHF.

Remarks on this clonotype: The junction departs from the called germline gene at one end, perhaps through a read error. The genes are TRBV5-1 and TRBJ2-3; a possible D gene is TRBD2 (6 bases). The CDR3 spans 16 residues. The germline V gene encodes CDR1 SGHRS and CDR2 YFSETQ. DNA of the CDR3: TGCGTCAGCAGCTGGCGGGGAGGCTTCGCCACAGATACGCAGTATTTT. Protein sequence: CVSSWRGGFATDTQYF.

This clonotype came up once. The junction does not match germline at one end; this may be a read error. The chain uses TRBV7-8 and TRBJ2-7; possible D gene TRBD2, 5 bases. The germline CDR1 and CDR2 sequences are SGHVS and FQNEAQ. The CDR3 sequence is 14 residues long. The CDR3 protein is CDSSLRGSSYEQYF. The CDR3 DNA sequence: TGTGACAGCAGCTTACGGGGTAGCTCCTACGAGCAGTACTTC.

This clonotype was recorded at least ten times. The rearrangement links TRBV28 to TRBJ2-3; TRBD1 matches 7 bases. V shed 5 bases and J 4 bases; nucleotides not matched to a gene: 6. CDR1 and CDR2 from the germline V gene are MDHEN and SYDVKM. This CDR3 has 14 residues. This CDR3 is CASSPTGQPDTQYF. The CDR3 region has the DNA TGTGCCAGCAGTCCGACAGGGCAGCCAGATACGCAGTATTTT.

This clonotype was observed a handful of times. This sequence joins TRBV7-9 and TRBJ2-7; 10 bases line up with TRBD1. This CDR3 spans 15 amino acids. From germline, CDR1 is SEHNR and CDR2 FQNEAQ (reference sequence). The V gene end was trimmed by 1 base and the J gene end by 4 bases; junction bases not matched to a gene: 4. The CDR3 sequence is CASSLEGQGGYEQYF. The CDR3 DNA is TGTGCCAGCAGCTTAGAAGGACAGGGGGGATACGAGCAGTACTTC.

This clonotype was counted once. The junction and the germline gene differ at one end; a read error may be behind it. The chain carries TRBV5-1 and TRBJ1-1, with D unclear. Per the germline V gene, CDR1 is SGHRS and CDR2 is YFSETQ. The CDR3 loop spans 12 amino acids. CDR3 loop: CASSLAGTEDFF. The CDR3 region has the DNA TGCGCCAGCAGCTTGGCGGGCACTGAAGATTTCTTT.

As to this clonotype: It may be a read error: a sequence one base away is much more abundant. The chain is built from TRBV28 and TRBJ1-3; possibly TRBD1 for D (5 bases). Trimming cost V 7 bases and J 0 bases, with 16 bases left between them. Per the germline V gene, CDR1 is MDHEN and CDR2 is SYDVKM. The CDR3 length is 16 residues. In DNA, the CDR3 is TGTGCCAGCAACAAAGGAGGGGCCCCCTCTGGAAACACCATATATTTT. Residues: CASNKGGAPSGNTIYF.

Worth noting for this clonotype: Its ends do not fully match the called genes, so a read error is possible. The chain carries TRBV11-2 and TRBJ2-3; D gene uncertain. The germline gives CDR1 SGHAT, CDR2 FQNNGV. CDR3 length: 12 amino acids. CDR3 sequence (DNA): TGTGCCAGCAGGCACAGCACAGATACACAGTATTTT. It encodes CASRHSTDTQYF.

In regard to this clonotype: This may arise from a read error, as a much more abundant clone is one base away. This chain connects TRBV7-9 to TRBJ2-5; perhaps D is TRBD1 or TRBD2 (5 bases each). The CDR3 loop spans 16 amino acids. The germline V gene has CDR1 SEHNR and CDR2 FQNEAQ (reference sequence). This CDR3 is CASSTLGARYQEIQYF. In DNA, the CDR3 is TGTGCCAGCAGCACCCTCGGGGCTCGTTACCAAGAGATCCAGTACTTC.

A word on this clonotype: At one end, the junction sequence differs from germline, possibly due to a read error. The chain carries TRBV12-3 or TRBV12-4 and TRBJ1-5; D is undetermined. There are 14 residues in the CDR3. The CDR3: CACSFLCLDQPQHF. CDR3 coding DNA: TGTGCCTGCAGTTTCCTATGCCTCGATCAGCCCCAGCATTTT.

This clonotype was observed a single time. Without the conserved terminal phenylalanine or tryptophan, this CDR3 likely stems from a read error. Because the CDR3's place on the DNA is in doubt, the DNA is left out and the CDR3 is given as listed by TCRdb. V gene TRBV29-1 combines with J gene TRBJ1-1. The CDR3 spans 12 amino acids, including both terminal residues. CDR1 and CDR2 (germline): SQVTM, ANQGSEA. CDR3 sequence reads: CSAGLRKTEAVI.

As regards this clonotype: A much more abundant neighbour one base away suggests this may be a read error. The chain employs TRBV20-1 and TRBJ2-7; TRBD1 aligns across 9 bases. V lost 2 bases and J lost 4; bases outside the gene matches: 9. In germline, CDR1 is DFQATT, CDR2 SNEGSKA (reference sequence). The CDR3 covers 15 residues. In DNA, the CDR3 is TGCAGTGCTAGACCTAGGACAGGGGTCATTTACGAGCAGTACTTC. Amino acid sequence: CSARPRTGVIYEQYF.

In regard to this clonotype: This likely comes from a read error, as the CDR3 has no conserved phenylalanine or tryptophan at its end. CDR3 nucleotides: TGTGCCAGCAGCCTGGGGAGCGCATGGGAAAAACTGTTTTTA. It encodes CASSLGSAWEKLFL. V and J are TRBV11-3 and TRBJ1-4; D ambiguous. V was clipped by 5 bases and J by 8 bases, with 15 bases between them. CDR1 and CDR2 from the germline V gene are SGHNT and YENEEA. There are 14 residues in the CDR3.

Notes on this clonotype: The junction departs from the called germline gene at one end, perhaps through a read error. The chain carries TRBV6-5 and TRBJ1-6; no clear D. Germline V gene lookup returns CDR1 MNHEY and CDR2 SVGAGI. This CDR3 contains 14 residues. The CDR3 nucleotides read TGTGCTAGCAGTTACTCAAGGTATAATTCACCCCTCCACTTT. Amino acids: CASSYSRYNSPLHF.